This is a list of T cell receptor beta chains from one sample in a study of control samples from healthy donors and cancer patients. The assay was immunoSEQ multiplex PCR, and TCRdb's table has in-frame clones only and misses some. The table lists some 150,000 clones, about nine tenths of them singletons. Sequencing was done on a sample of blood. These receptors were obtained from a man aged 25 to 40 in good health. The CDR3 runs from the conserved cysteine through the conserved F or W. D genes are given only for firm matches. Rows may omit the clone size; those that give it use once, few, many or a size class.

J: TRBJ2-7; D: TRBD1; size: few; V: TRBV10-1; DNA: TGCGCCAGCCAAGAGGACAGGGGCCACTACGAGCAGTACTTC; CDR3: CASQEDRGHYEQYF
J: TRBJ2-1; D: TRBD2; size: NA; V: TRBV13; DNA: TGTGCCAGCAGCCTAGAGCGGGGGGGCGACTACAATGAGCAGTTCTTC; CDR3: CASSLERGGDYNEQFF
J: TRBJ2-7; D: NA; size: NA; V: TRBV5-1; DNA: TGCGCCAGCAGCTGGGGGGTGGCGGGGTACGAGCAGTACTTC; CDR3: CASSWGVAGYEQYF
J: TRBJ1-1; D: TRBD1; size: NA; V: TRBV2; DNA: TGTGCCAGCAGTCCGGGACAGGGGGGAGGAACTGAAGCTTTCTTT; CDR3: CASSPGQGGGTEAFF
J: TRBJ2-3; D: NA; size: NA; V: TRBV14; DNA: TGTGCCAGCAGCCAAGATTCTGGACTTAGCACAGATACGCAGTATTTT; CDR3: CASSQDSGLSTDTQYF
J: TRBJ1-2; D: TRBD1; size: NA; V: TRBV28; DNA: TGTGCCAGCAGCCCTTCAGGGACAGTATATGGCTACACCTTC; CDR3: CASSPSGTVYGYTF
J: TRBJ1-1; D: NA; size: NA; V: TRBV9; DNA: TGTGCCAGCAGCGTAGCGAACACTGAAGCTTTCTTT; CDR3: CASSVANTEAFF
J: TRBJ1-1; D: NA; size: NA; V: TRBV4-1; DNA: TGCGCCAGCACCCATTTCGCGCTGGGGGATACTGAAGCTTTCTTT; CDR3: CASTHFALGDTEAFF
J: TRBJ2-3; D: NA; size: NA; V: TRBV6-5; DNA: TGTGCCAGCAGTTACGGGGCAGCTAGCACAGATACGCAGTATTTT; CDR3: CASSYGAASTDTQYF
J: TRBJ1-4; D: NA; size: once; V: TRBV27; DNA: TGTGCCAGCAGTATTCGACAGCTTTGCAAGAAACTGTTTTTT; CDR3: CASSIRQLCKKLFF
J: TRBJ1-4; D: NA; size: NA; V: TRBV10-3; DNA: TGTGCCATCAGCCCAGGGGATACTAATGAAAAACTGTTTTTT; CDR3: CAISPGDTNEKLFF
J: TRBJ1-4; D: TRBD1; size: NA; V: TRBV28; DNA: TGTGCCAGCAGTTTAGGACAGGGGAGGATGAAACTGTTTTTT; CDR3: CASSLGQGRMKLFF
J: TRBJ2-4; D: TRBD1; size: NA; V: TRBV2; DNA: TGTGCCAGCAGTGGTCAGGGGGTTGCCAAAAACATTCAGTACTTC; CDR3: CASSGQGVAKNIQYF
J: TRBJ1-1; D: NA; size: NA; V: TRBV27; DNA: TGTGCCAGCAGTTTATCGTCAGGCGCGAACACTGAAGCTTTCTTT; CDR3: CASSLSSGANTEAFF
J: TRBJ2-5; D: NA; size: NA; V: TRBV5-6; DNA: TGTGCCAGCAGCTTTTTAGCACCTGTGGGCCAAGAGACCCAGTACTTC; CDR3: CASSFLAPVGQETQYF
J: TRBJ1-2; D: NA; size: once; V: TRBV6-4; DNA: TGTGCCAGCAGTGACTCGGGCGGTAGCTATGGCTACACCTTC; CDR3: CASSDSGGSYGYTF
J: TRBJ1-1; D: TRBD1; size: few; V: TRBV27; DNA: TGTGCCAGCAGTCCTCGACAGGGGCGGTACACTGAAGCTTTCTTT; CDR3: CASSPRQGRYTEAFF
J: TRBJ1-2; D: TRBD1; size: NA; V: TRBV28; DNA: TGTGCCAGCAGTCCGACGACAGGGGGGGGATATGGCTACACCTTC; CDR3: CASSPTTGGGYGYTF
J: TRBJ2-3; D: NA; size: NA; V: TRBV5-6; DNA: TGTGCCAGCAGCTTGAGCACAGATACGCAGTATTTT; CDR3: CASSLSTDTQYF
J: TRBJ2-5; D: TRBD2; size: NA; V: TRBV9; DNA: TGTGCCAGCAGCGTAGCCCCACAGGGACTAGCGGGTTTTGTGTCGGAGACCCAGTACTTC; CDR3: CASSVAPQGLAGFVSETQYF
J: TRBJ1-5; D: NA; size: NA; V: TRBV6-5; DNA: TGTGCCAGCAGTTACCAGGGAGGGAATCAGCCCCAGCATTTT; CDR3: CASSYQGGNQPQHF
J: TRBJ2-3; D: TRBD1; size: NA; V: TRBV6-6; DNA: TGTGCCACCCAAACGGGACAGATTTTCACAGATACGCAGTATTTT; CDR3: CATQTGQIFTDTQYF
J: TRBJ1-2; D: NA; size: NA; V: TRBV12-5; DNA: TGTGCTAGTGGTCCGGACCCTTTCTATGGCTACACCTTC; CDR3: CASGPDPFYGYTF
J: TRBJ1-1; D: NA; size: NA; V: TRBV6-6; DNA: TGTGCCACCCGAGGGCTAACCGGGCCTAGGGAAGCTTTCTTT; CDR3: CATRGLTGPREAFF
J: TRBJ1-2; D: NA; size: NA; V: TRBV12-3/TRBV12-4; DNA: TGTGCCAGCAGTTTAAGTCAGAGCTATGGCTACACCTTC; CDR3: CASSLSQSYGYTF
J: TRBJ1-1; D: NA; size: NA; V: TRBV30; DNA: TGTGCCTGGACGACGGGCACCCCGGTGAACACTGAAGCTTTCTTT; CDR3: CAWTTGTPVNTEAFF
J: TRBJ1-6; D: TRBD1; size: NA; V: TRBV2; DNA: TGTGCCAGCATCACGGACAGGCAGGCTTATAATTCACCCCTCCACTTT; CDR3: CASITDRQAYNSPLHF
J: TRBJ2-7; D: TRBD1; size: NA; V: TRBV13; DNA: TGTGCCAGCAGCCCGCGACAGGGGTCGTGGGAGCAGTACTTC; CDR3: CASSPRQGSWEQYF